Listed below are T cell receptor beta chains from one sample, sequenced in a study of Ad26.COV2.S vaccination and SARS-CoV-2 variants. TCRdb keeps only in-frame clones here, not all; method: immunoSEQ multiplex PCR. This table has 440,000 or so clones, less than 95% appearing once. The material was peripheral blood, obtained in a trial of Ad26.COV2.S vaccine versus placebo. These receptors originate from a person aged 18-60 years who received the Ad26.COV2.S COVID-19 vaccine or a placebo. The CDR3 runs from the conserved cysteine through the conserved F or W. The D gene is left open where the match is weak. Size is omitted from some rows. Given values are once, few, many or a class for expanded clones.

D gene,J gene,V gene,clone size,CDR3 protein,CDR3 DNA
.,TRBJ1-1,TRBV7-9,.,CASTGGGRATEAFF,TGTGCCAGCACCGGCGGGGGCAGGGCCACTGAAGCTTTCTTT
TRBD2,TRBJ2-5,TRBV24-1,.,CATSRPRTSGIETQYF,TGTGCCACCAGTCGACCTCGGACTAGCGGGATCGAGACCCAGTACTTC
.,TRBJ2-1,TRBV2,.,CASSAGSLGYNEQFF,TGTGCCAGCAGCGCCGGGTCCCTAGGATACAATGAGCAGTTCTTC
.,TRBJ2-7,TRBV2,.,CASTTLGGFYEQYF,TGTGCCAGCACTACATTGGGCGGTTTTTACGAGCAGTACTTC
.,TRBJ2-7,TRBV13,.,CASSLGGGYEQYF,TGTGCCAGCAGCTTAGGAGGTGGCTACGAGCAGTACTTC
.,TRBJ2-5,TRBV27,.,CASSLSRGRDGETQYF,TGTGCCAGCAGTTTATCCCGGGGTAGGGACGGGGAGACCCAGTACTTC
.,TRBJ2-3,TRBV11-1,.,CASTAIPSTYTQYF,TGTGCCAGCACCGCGATACCTTCAACCTATACGCAGTATTTT
TRBD2,TRBJ2-3,TRBV6-5,.,CASSYTSGRGDTQYF,TGTGCCAGCAGTTACACTAGCGGGAGAGGGGATACGCAGTATTTT
TRBD2,TRBJ2-7,TRBV19,.,CASTPPSALQGLAGGPFQYEQYF,TGTGCCAGTACCCCTCCCTCGGCTCTCCAGGGACTAGCGGGAGGGCCATTCCAGTACGAGCAGTACTTC
.,TRBJ1-5,TRBV6-2/TRBV6-3,.,CASSYGGHQPQHF,TGTGCCAGCAGTTACGGGGGCCATCAGCCCCAGCATTTT
TRBD1,TRBJ1-5,TRBV13,few,CASSFGGQGQPQHF,TGTGCCAGCAGCTTTGGCGGACAGGGTCAGCCCCAGCATTTT
.,TRBJ2-1,TRBV9,.,CASSAQGNEQFF,TGTGCCAGCAGCGCCCAGGGGAATGAGCAGTTCTTC
TRBD1,TRBJ2-7,TRBV9,.,CASSASGGPYEQYF,TGTGCCAGCAGCGCATCAGGGGGCCCCTACGAGCAGTACTTC
.,TRBJ1-1,TRBV5-4,once,CASSFETAVDTEAFF,TGTGCCAGCAGCTTCGAAACCGCGGTAGACACTGAAGCTTTCTTT
.,TRBJ1-2,TRBV6-5,.,CASNKAGDNYGYTF,TGTGCCAGCAACAAAGCTGGGGATAACTATGGCTACACCTTC
TRBD2,TRBJ2-7,TRBV7-9,.,CASRIAGGVSYEQYF,TGTGCCAGCAGAATAGCGGGAGGAGTTTCGTACGAGCAGTACTTC
.,TRBJ2-5,TRBV10-3,.,CAISDTGGSQETQYF,TGTGCCATCAGTGATACCGGGGGCTCCCAAGAGACCCAGTACTTC
TRBD2,TRBJ2-5,TRBV5-1,.,CASSLRSSGLRREETQYF,TGCGCCAGCAGCTTGAGATCTAGCGGGCTTAGAAGGGAAGAGACCCAGTACTTC
.,TRBJ2-1,TRBV19,.,CASSISLYPTYNEQFF,TGTGCCAGTAGTATCTCGTTATACCCGACCTACAATGAGCAGTTCTTC
TRBD1,TRBJ2-1,TRBV5-1,.,CASSSGQGSDEQFF,TGCGCCAGCAGCTCCGGACAGGGGAGCGATGAGCAGTTCTTC
.,TRBJ2-7,TRBV6-5,.,CASRSAGEQYF,TGTGCCAGCAGATCCGCGGGCGAGCAGTACTTC
TRBD2,TRBJ2-1,TRBV7-3,.,CASSLRPFGTSGVEQFF,TGTGCCAGCAGCTTAAGGCCCTTTGGGACTAGCGGGGTTGAGCAGTTCTTC
TRBD1,TRBJ2-7,TRBV19,.,CASSPGTGRSYEQYF,TGTGCCAGTAGTCCGGGGACAGGGAGGTCCTACGAGCAGTACTTC
.,TRBJ1-3,TRBV11-2,.,CASSLEAAINTIYF,TGTGCCAGCAGCTTAGAGGCCGCAATTAACACCATATATTTT
TRBD1,TRBJ2-3,TRBV5-6,.,CASSLGQGRTDTQYF,TGTGCCAGCAGCTTGGGACAGGGGCGCACAGATACGCAGTATTTT
.,TRBJ1-2,TRBV7-8,.,CASSEYPINYGYTF,TGTGCCAGCAGCGAATATCCAATAAACTATGGCTACACCTTC
.,TRBJ2-3,TRBV6-2/TRBV6-3,once,CASTPGGALTDTQYF,TGTGCCAGCACCCCCGGAGGTGCACTCACAGATACGCAGTATTTT